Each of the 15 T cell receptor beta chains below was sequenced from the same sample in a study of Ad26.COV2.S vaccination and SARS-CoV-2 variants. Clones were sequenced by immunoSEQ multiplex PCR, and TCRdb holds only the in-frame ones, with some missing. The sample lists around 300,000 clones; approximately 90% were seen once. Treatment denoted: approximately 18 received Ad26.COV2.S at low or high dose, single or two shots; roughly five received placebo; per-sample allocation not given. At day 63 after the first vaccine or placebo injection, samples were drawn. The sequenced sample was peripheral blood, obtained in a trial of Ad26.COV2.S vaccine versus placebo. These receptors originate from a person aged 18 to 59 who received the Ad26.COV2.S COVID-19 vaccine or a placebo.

CDR3 nucleotides: TGTGCCAGCAGTCACGGGACGGGGCCCAATCAGCCCCAGCATTTT. Translating it yields CASSHGTGPNQPQHF. The chain is built from TRBV6-5 and TRBJ1-5, with D tentatively TRBD1 (5 bases). The CDR3 is 15 amino acids. Trimming stripped 5 bases from V and 3 bases from J, with 14 bases between. Germline loops: CDR1 MNHEY, CDR2 SVGAGI.

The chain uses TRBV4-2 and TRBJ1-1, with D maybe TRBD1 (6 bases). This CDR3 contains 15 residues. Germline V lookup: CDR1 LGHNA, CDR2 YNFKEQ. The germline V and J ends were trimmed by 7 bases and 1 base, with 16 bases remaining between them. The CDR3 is CASTLTGGRNTEAFF. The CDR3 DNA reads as TGTGCCAGCACCCTCACGGGGGGCCGGAACACTGAAGCTTTCTTT.

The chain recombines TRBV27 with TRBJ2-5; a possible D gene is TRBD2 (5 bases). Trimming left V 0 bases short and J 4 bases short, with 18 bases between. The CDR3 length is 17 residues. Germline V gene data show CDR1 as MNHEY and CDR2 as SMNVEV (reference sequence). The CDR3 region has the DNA TGTGCCAGCAGTTTATCGAAGAGCCCTCTAGGAGGAGAGACCCAGTACTTC. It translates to CASSLSKSPLGGETQYF.

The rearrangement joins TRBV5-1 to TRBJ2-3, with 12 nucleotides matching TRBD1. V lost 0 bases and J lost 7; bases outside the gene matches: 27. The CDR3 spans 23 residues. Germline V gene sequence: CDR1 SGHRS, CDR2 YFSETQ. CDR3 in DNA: TGCGCCAGCAGCTTGGGCCCGGGACAGGGGGCCCCTCACAGAGTACGCGTTCTTAATACGCAGTATTTT. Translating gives CASSLGPGQGAPHRVRVLNTQYF.

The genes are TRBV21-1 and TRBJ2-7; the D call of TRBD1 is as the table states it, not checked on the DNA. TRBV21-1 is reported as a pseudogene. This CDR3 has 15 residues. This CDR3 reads CASTPGTGGLSEQYF. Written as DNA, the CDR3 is TGTGCCAGCACCCCCGGGACAGGGGGTTTGAGCGAGCAGTACTTC.

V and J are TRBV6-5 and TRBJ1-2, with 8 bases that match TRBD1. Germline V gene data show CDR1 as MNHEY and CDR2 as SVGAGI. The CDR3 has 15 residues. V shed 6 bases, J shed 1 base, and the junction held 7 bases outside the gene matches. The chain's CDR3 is CASSRGQARNYGYTF. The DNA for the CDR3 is TGTGCCAGCAGCCGGGGACAGGCCCGTAACTATGGCTACACCTTC.

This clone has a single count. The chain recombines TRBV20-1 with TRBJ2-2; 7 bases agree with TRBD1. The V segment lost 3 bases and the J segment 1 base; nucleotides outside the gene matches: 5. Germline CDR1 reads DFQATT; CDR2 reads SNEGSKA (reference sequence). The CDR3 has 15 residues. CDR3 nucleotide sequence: TGCAGTGCTAGTGGGGACAGCAAGAACACCGGGGAGCTGTTTTTT. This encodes CSASGDSKNTGELFF.

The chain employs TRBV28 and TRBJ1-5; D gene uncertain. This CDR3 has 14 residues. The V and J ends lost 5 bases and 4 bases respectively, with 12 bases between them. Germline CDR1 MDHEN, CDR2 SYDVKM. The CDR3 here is CASSTTNSNQPQHF. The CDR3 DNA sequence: TGTGCCAGCAGTACGACAAACTCAAATCAGCCCCAGCATTTT. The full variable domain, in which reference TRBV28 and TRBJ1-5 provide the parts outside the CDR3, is DVKVTQSSRYLVKRTGEKVFLECVQDMDHENMFWYRQDPGLGLRLIYFSYDVKMKEKGDIPEGYSVSREKKERFSLILESASTNQTSMYLCASSTTNSNQPQHFGDGTRLSIL.

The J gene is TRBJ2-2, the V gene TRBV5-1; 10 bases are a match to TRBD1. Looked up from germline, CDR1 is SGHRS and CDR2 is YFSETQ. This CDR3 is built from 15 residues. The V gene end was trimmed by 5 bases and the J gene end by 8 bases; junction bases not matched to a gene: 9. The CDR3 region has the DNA TGCGCCAGCAGTTCCGGGACAGGGGACGTTGGGGAGCTGTTTTTT. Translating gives CASSSGTGDVGELFF.

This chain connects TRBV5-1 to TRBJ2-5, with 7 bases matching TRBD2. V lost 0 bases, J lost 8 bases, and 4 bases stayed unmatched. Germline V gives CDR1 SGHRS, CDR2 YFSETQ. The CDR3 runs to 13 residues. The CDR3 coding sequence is TGCGCCAGCAGCTTGGCTGGGACTACTACCCAGTACTTC. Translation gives CASSLAGTTTQYF.

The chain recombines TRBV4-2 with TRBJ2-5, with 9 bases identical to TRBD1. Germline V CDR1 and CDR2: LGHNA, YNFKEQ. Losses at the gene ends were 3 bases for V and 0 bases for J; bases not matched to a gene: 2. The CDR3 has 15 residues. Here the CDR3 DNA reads TGTGCCAGCAGCCAGGGGGACAGGGACCAAGAGACCCAGTACTTC. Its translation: CASSQGDRDQETQYF.

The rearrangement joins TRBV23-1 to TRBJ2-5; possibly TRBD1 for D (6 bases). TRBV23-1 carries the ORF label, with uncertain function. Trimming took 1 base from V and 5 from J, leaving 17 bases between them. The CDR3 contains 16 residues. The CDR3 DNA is TGCGCCAGCAGTCAATACACAGGGCCACTATCTGAGACCCAGTACTTC. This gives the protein CASSQYTGPLSETQYF.

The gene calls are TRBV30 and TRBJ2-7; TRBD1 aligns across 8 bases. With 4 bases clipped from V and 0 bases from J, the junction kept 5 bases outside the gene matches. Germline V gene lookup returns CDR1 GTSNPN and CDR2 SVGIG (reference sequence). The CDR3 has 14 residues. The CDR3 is CAWTRDRSSYEQYF. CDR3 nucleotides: TGTGCCTGGACCCGGGACAGGTCCTCCTACGAGCAGTACTTC.

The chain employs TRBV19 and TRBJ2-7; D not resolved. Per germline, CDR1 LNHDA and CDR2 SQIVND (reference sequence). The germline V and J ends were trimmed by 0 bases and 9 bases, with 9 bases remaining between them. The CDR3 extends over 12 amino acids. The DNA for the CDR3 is TGTGCCAGTAGTATAGAAGGAGCTCGGCAGTACTTC. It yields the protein CASSIEGARQYF.

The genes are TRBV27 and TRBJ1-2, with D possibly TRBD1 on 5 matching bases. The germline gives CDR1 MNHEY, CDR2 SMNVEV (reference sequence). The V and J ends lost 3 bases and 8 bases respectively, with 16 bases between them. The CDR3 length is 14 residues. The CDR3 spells CASSFAGTEAGYTF. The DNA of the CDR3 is TGTGCCAGCAGTTTTGCAGGGACTGAAGCGGGCTACACCTTC.